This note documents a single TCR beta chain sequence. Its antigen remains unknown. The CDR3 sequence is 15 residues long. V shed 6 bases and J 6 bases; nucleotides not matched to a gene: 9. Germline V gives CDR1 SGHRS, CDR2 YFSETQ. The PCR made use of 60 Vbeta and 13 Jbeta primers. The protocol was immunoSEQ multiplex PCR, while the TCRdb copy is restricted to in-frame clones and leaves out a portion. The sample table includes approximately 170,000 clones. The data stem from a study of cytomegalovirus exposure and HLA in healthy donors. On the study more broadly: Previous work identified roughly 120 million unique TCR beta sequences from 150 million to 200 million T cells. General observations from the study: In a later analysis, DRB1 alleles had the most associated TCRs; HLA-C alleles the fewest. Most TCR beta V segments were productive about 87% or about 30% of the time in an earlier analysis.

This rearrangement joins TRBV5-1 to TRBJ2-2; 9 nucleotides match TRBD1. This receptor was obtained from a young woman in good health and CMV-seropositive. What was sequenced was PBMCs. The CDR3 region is CASKAGTGSSGELFF. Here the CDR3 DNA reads TGCGCCAGCAAAGCCGGGACAGGGTCGTCCGGGGAGCTGTTTTTT. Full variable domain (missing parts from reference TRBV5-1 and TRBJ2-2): KAGVTQTPRYLIKTRGQQVTLSCSPISGHRSVSWYQQTPGQGLQFLFEYFSETQRNKGNFPGRFSGRQFSNSRSEMNVSTLELGDSALYLCASKAGTGSSGELFFGEGSRLTVL.